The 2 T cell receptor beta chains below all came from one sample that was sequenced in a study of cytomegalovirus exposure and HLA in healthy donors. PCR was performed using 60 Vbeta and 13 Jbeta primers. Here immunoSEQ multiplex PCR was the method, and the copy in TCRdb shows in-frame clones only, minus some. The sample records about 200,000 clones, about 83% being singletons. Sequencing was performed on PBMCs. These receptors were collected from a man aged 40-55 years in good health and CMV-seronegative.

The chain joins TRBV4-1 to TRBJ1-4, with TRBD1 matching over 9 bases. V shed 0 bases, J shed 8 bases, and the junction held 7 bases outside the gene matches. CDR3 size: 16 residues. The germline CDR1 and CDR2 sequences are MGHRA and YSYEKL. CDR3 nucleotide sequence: TGCGCCAGCAGCCAAGATGCCGGGACAGGGATCGAAAAACTGTTTTTT. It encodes CASSQDAGTGIEKLFF.

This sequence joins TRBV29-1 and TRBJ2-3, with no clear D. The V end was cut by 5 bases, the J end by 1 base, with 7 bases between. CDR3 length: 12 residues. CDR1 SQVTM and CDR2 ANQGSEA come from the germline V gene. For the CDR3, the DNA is TGCAGCGTTCCGGTCGGCACAGATACGCAGTATTTT. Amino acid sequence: CSVPVGTDTQYF.